This T cell receptor beta chain was found in a study of STAT5B mutations in CD4+ large granular lymphocyte leukemia. Study conclusions and caveats: Compared with healthy controls (2/35), patient top clones favored TRBV06 (8/27).

Germline V gives CDR1 SGDLS, CDR2 YYNGEE. The V and J ends lost 3 bases and 0 bases respectively, with 7 bases between them. This CDR3 has 15 amino acids. This clone was detected a few times. The target antigen is unknown. Profiled with immunoSEQ multiplex PCR; TCRdb holds only in-frame clones, not every one. Here the sample spans 4,000 to 6,000 clones, around 88% being singletons. CD4+ T-LGLL patients came from Padova, Helsinki and Shinshu hematology units. The sequence was collected from a man between 35 and 55 years old with CD4+ T-cell large granular lymphocyte leukemia. Sample: PBMCs. The chain carries TRBV9 and TRBJ2-6; D gene ambiguous. As DNA, the CDR3 is TGTGCCAGCAGCGCAGACACCTCTGGGGCCAACGTCCTGACTTTC. Its translation is CASSADTSGANVLTF.